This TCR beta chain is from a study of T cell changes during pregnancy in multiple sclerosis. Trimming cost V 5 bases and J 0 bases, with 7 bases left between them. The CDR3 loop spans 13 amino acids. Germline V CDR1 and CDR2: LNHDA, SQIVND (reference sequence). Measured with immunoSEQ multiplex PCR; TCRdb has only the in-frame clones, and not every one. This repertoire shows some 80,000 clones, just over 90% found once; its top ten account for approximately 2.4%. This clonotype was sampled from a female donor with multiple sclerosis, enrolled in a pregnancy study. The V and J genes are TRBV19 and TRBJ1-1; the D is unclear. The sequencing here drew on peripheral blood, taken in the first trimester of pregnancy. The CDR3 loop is CASSFRVNTEAFF. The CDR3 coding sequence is TGTGCCAGTAGTTTCCGGGTGAACACTGAAGCTTTCTTT.